A selection of T cell receptor beta chains follows, all from one sample in a study of CD8 T cells in ankylosing spondylitis. MiXCR was run by TCRdb on the 5' RACE reads, yielding one entry per CDR3 protein. The table has some 340,000 distinct CDR3 sequences, about 15% seen once. Sequencing input: blood, either unsorted or a sorted T cell fraction (not recorded which). Receptors originate from a male donor with ankylosing spondylitis or in good health (not recorded which). Each CDR3 is given with its conserved first and last residue. Each record gives: D gene, V gene, CDR3 protein. The D gene is left open where the match is weak.

TRBD2 TRBV3-1 CASSQDGREGLGQFF
. TRBV3-1 CASSQLQGPNSPLHF
TRBD1 TRBV28 CASSLWEYRGSDYGYTF
. TRBV5-1 CASSLGGRDNEKLFF
TRBD2 TRBV5-1 CASSLAAGDGFSYEQYF
. TRBV6-1 CASSEVTNTEAFF
TRBD1 TRBV5-1 CASVQGASTDTQYF
. TRBV29-1 CSADGYSNEQFF
TRBD2 TRBV9 CASSVVSGSADTQYF
. TRBV5-6 CASSLARQEKQYF